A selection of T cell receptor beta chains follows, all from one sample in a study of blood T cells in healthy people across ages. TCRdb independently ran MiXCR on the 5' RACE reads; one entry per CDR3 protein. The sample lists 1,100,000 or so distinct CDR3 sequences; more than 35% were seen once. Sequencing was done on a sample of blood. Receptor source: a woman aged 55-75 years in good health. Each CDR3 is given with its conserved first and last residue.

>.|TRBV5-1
CASSFGTSGFSYEQYF
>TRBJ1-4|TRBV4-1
CASSQPREIDEKLFF
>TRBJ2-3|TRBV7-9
CASSLLSGTSGGSTDTQYF
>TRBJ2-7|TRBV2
CASSEPRQVGQGNYEQYF
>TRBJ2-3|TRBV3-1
CASSQASGGTQYF
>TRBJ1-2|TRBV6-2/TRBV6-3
CASRPGQVINYGYTF
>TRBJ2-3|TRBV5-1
CASSLASRGGQGRDTQYF
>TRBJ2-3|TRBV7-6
CASSLGWTTTDTQYF
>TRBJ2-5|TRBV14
CASSQGGLQWETQYF
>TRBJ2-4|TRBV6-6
CASSSGGRGAKNIQYF
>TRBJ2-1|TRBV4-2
CASSQAWGQGVSYNEQFF
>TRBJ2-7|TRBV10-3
CAISETSGQVDEQYF
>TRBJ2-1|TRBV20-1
CSARLQRTGGYNEQFF
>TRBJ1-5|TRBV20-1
CSASPGQGGNQPQHF
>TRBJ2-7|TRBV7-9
CASSVGTRDEQYF
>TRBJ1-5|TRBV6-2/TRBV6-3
CASTDRYQPQHF
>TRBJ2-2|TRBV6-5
CASLGKPNTGELFF
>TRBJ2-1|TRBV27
CASSFGDYSSYNEQFF
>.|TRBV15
CATSTTENYYEQYF
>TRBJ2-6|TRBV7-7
CASSPGLGGTGANVLTF
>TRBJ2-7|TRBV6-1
CASRGGLASYEQYF
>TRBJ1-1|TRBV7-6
CASRLLGGNTEAFF
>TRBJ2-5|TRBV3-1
CASSRTAGAGRQETQYF
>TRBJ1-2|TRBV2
CASSEAGRGRGYGYTF
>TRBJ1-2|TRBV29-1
CSVEDWGRAEQGACGYTF
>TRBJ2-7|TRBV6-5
CASSYKGSDTAYEQYF
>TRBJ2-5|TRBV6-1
CASSEALLAGGPGETQYF
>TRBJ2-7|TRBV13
CASSLRGESQYF
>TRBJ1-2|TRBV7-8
CASSSDPGYGYTF
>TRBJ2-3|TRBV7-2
CASSLGLAGSPDTQYF
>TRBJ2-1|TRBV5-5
CASSLQTNSYNEQFF
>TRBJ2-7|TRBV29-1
CSASGLDSYEQYF
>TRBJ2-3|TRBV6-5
CASSYSGGRATQYF
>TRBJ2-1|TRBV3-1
CASSFGTSDNEQFF
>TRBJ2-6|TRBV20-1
CSARDRNSGANVLTF
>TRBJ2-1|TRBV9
CASSVGTGRPYNEQFF
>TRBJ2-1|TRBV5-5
CASSLWLAAYNEQFF
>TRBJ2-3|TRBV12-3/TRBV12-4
CASTRDGASTDTQYF
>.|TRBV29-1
CSARLAGNHEGEQYF
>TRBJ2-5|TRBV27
CASSFGTARLETQYF
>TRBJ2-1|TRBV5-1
CASSRDKESGRYNEQFF
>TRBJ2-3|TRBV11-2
CASSLVRPGRFGTDTQYF
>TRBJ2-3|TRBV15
CATSPAGDADTQYF
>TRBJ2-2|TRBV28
CASSSGGSNGELFF